This record looks at one TCR beta chain sequence and its context. As yet, its antigen is unknown. The V and J ends lost 6 bases and 2 bases respectively, with 11 bases between them. Germline V gene sequence: CDR1 SQVTM, CDR2 ANQGSEA. CDR3 length: 13 residues. The assay was immunoSEQ multiplex PCR, and TCRdb's table has in-frame clones only and misses some. This sample has about 2,900 clones, with under 80% found just once. The regulatory T cell sort gate was CD4+CD25hiCD127low/negative. This entry comes from a study of B cell selection in AIRE deficiency. General study results and limits: Healthy Tconv contained approximately 37% of shared healthy Treg sequences; only TCRbeta sequenced. Shorter CDR3s marked shared Treg sequences, biased toward few non-templated insertions. Patient Tconv cells held roughly 33% of Treg sequences shared by healthy donors.

Material for sequencing was Tregs sorted from PBMCs. The source of this sequence is a human donor with AIRE deficiency. The rearrangement uses TRBV29-1 and TRBJ1-3; D unresolved. CDR3 coding DNA: TGCAGCGTCCGAGATTATACTGGAAACACCATATATTTT. Translated: CSVRDYTGNTIYF.